The entry that follows covers one TCR beta chain sequence. The antigen remains unidentified. The V gene lost 10 bases and the J gene lost 4 bases, with 16 bases spanning the gap. This CDR3 is 14 amino acids long. Germline-derived CDR1 and CDR2 are MNHNY and SVGAGI (reference sequence). Both subsets, CD45RA+ naive and CD45RA-negative memory, were split from the CD4+ cells. These data are taken from a study of shared clonotypes between healthy human individuals. Sequencing used immunoSEQ multiplex PCR; TCRdb keeps in-frame clones, though not all of them. Of over a million clones listed, roughly 97% are singletons. Study-level findings and limits: The study generally estimated greater richness for naive than memory subsets.

The gene calls are TRBV6-6 and TRBJ2-2, with TRBD2 as a possible D gene (6 bases). This sequence originates from a young man in good health. Sequenced sample: naive CD4+ T cells sorted from blood. Subset indicated: CD45RA+ positively selected. The CDR3 DNA reads as TGTGCCACCTGGAGGGGCCCCGGCACCGGGGAGCTGTTTTTT. Its translation: CATWRGPGTGELFF.